Sequencing of this T cell receptor (beta chain) was carried out in a study of identifying expanded T cells in peripheral blood. General observations from the study: Two-week clone count variance significantly increased as total template count grew.

Sequenced by immunoSEQ multiplex PCR; TCRdb stores in-frame clones only, minus some. Seen here are around 100,000 clones, around 88% observed once, and the top ten hold around 17%. Trimming pared 4 bases from V and 2 bases from J, leaving 12 bases between. This CDR3 contains 14 residues. Germline V gene sequence: CDR1 SGHNT, CDR2 YYREEE (reference sequence). A remark on this clone: What it recognizes is unknown.

The receptor's source is a person aged 18 to 69 in good health. Sequenced sample: blood. The rearrangement links TRBV5-4 to TRBJ1-1; D possibly corresponds to TRBD1 (6 bases). CDR3 in DNA: TGTGCCAGCAGCGCTGGACAGATTAACACTGAAGCTTTCTTT. Residues: CASSAGQINTEAFF.